The 25 T cell receptor beta chains below come from one sample, sequenced in a study of T cell repertoires in cytomegalovirus infection. In TCRdb, the reads were re-called with MiXCR into one record per CDR3 protein. Counted here are about 740,000 distinct CDR3 sequences, 35% occurring once; the ten biggest clones make up about 2.8%. Sequenced: PBMCs. These receptor sequences come from a human donor in good health (CMV status not recorded). Some clones in this sample may be carry-over from other donors' samples.

The genes are TRBV6-1 and TRBJ2-7, with D unclear. CDR1 and CDR2 (germline): MNHNS, SASEGT. V lost 7 bases, J lost 2 bases, and 6 bases lay in between. The CDR3 contains 11 residues. The CDR3 DNA reads TGTGCCAGCATCGTAGCCTACGAGCAGTACTTC. It encodes CASIVAYEQYF.

This clonotype was observed a few times. The chain combines TRBV24-1 with TRBJ2-7; D uncertain. CDR1 KGHDR and CDR2 SFDVKD come from the germline V gene. V was clipped by 2 bases and J by 1 base, with 5 bases between them. This CDR3 has 13 amino acids. CDR3 in amino acids: CATSDSGSYEQYF. In DNA form, the CDR3 reads TGTGCCACCAGTGATTCGGGTTCCTACGAGCAGTACTTC.

The V and J genes are TRBV30 and TRBJ2-7; TRBD1 aligns across 8 bases. CDR1 is GTSNPN and CDR2 is SVGIG in the germline V gene (reference sequence). The CDR3 sequence is 15 residues long. The junction had 12 bases not matched to a gene; V was cut back by 3 bases and J by 5 bases. The CDR3 spells CAWRQYRTGYNEQYF. The CDR3 bases are TGTGCCTGGAGACAATACAGGACAGGGTACAACGAGCAGTACTTC.

The chain employs TRBV12-3 or TRBV12-4 and TRBJ2-1; 7 positions match TRBD2. The length of the CDR3 is 15 residues. The J segment lost 8 bases and the V segment lost 4 bases, leaving 11 bases of the junction unmatched. The CDR3 loop reads CASSSRLARGHEQFF. The CDR3 bases are TGTGCCAGCAGTTCCCGACTAGCCCGTGGCCATGAGCAGTTCTTC.

The gene calls are TRBV7-6 and TRBJ2-5; D tentatively fits TRBD1 or TRBD2 (5 bases each). Between the trimmed V and J ends, which lost 4 bases and 5 bases, there was a span of 14 bases. The germline CDR1 and CDR2 sequences are SGHVS and FNYEAQ. There are 14 residues in the CDR3. The CDR3, as DNA: TGTGCCAGCAGCTACGGGACGGCCCCGGAGACCCAGTACTTC. Translation gives CASSYGTAPETQYF.

The chain combines TRBV5-6 with TRBJ2-2, with TRBD2 matching over 8 bases. Trimming at V came to 4 bases and at J to 0 bases, leaving 5 bases not matched to a gene. Germline V gene data show CDR1 as SGHDT and CDR2 as YYEEEE. The CDR3 covers 16 residues. The CDR3 DNA follows: TGTGCCAGCAGCGGCGGGGGGCTAACGAACACCGGGGAGCTGTTTTTT. Translation gives CASSGGGLTNTGELFF.

The chain uses TRBV7-6 and TRBJ2-7; possibly TRBD1 for D (5 bases). The CDR3 extends over 15 amino acids. Germline V lookup: CDR1 SGHVS, CDR2 FNYEAQ. V lost 1 base and J 3 bases, leaving 13 bases between the germline ends. Here the CDR3 reads CASSLERGFLYEQYF. The DNA of the CDR3 is TGTGCCAGCAGCTTAGAAAGGGGTTTCCTCTACGAGCAGTACTTC.

This clonotype turned up a few times. This sequence joins TRBV11-3 and TRBJ2-2; D is possibly TRBD2 (5 bases). Germline V gives CDR1 SGHNT, CDR2 YENEEA. The CDR3 length is 17 residues. V gave up 2 bases and J gave up 3 bases, with 16 bases separating them. The CDR3 DNA reads TGTGCCAGCAGCTTACCCCGTGGGCAGGAGGACACCGGGGAGCTGTTTTTT. It translates to CASSLPRGQEDTGELFF.

This clonotype was detected only a few times. The rearrangement uses TRBV7-8 and TRBJ1-1; no firm D call. The germline V gene has CDR1 SGHVS and CDR2 FQNEAQ. The CDR3 covers 13 residues. The germline V and J ends were trimmed by 5 bases and 1 base, with 8 bases remaining between them. CDR3 sequence (DNA): TGTGCCAGCAGCGGGCACAGGAACACTGAAGCTTTCTTT. Translated: CASSGHRNTEAFF. The full variable domain, rest sourced from reference TRBV7-8 and TRBJ1-1, is GAGVSQSPRYKVAKRGQDVALRCDPISGHVSLFWYQQALGQGPEFLTYFQNEAQLDKSGLPSDRFFAERPEGSVSTLKIQRTQQEDSAVYLCASSGHRNTEAFFGQGTRLTVV.

About this clonotype: One end of the junction does not line up with germline, which may come from a read error. This rearrangement joins TRBV7-4 to TRBJ2-1; no reliable D call. Germline-derived CDR1 and CDR2 are SGHVT and SQSDAQ. CDR3 length equals 11 residues. CDR3 protein: CASSFRYEPFF. The CDR3 DNA reads as TGTGCCAGCAGCTTCAGATATGAGCCGTTCTTC.

This clonotype was counted ten times or more. V and J are TRBV7-2 and TRBJ1-3, with D uncertain. The V end lost 5 bases, the J end lost 0 bases, and 14 bases lay between the germline ends. The germline gives CDR1 SGHTA, CDR2 FQGNSA. The CDR3 length is 16 residues. The CDR3 region is CASSHYQALSGNTIYF. For the CDR3, the DNA is TGTGCCAGCAGCCACTACCAGGCCCTCTCTGGAAACACCATATATTTT.

The V call is TRBV28, the J call TRBJ1-1; 8 bases fit TRBD1. V lost 8 bases to trimming and J lost 4 bases; unmatched junction nucleotides: 6. Germline lookup yields CDR1 MDHEN and CDR2 SYDVKM. This CDR3 comprises 13 residues. The CDR3 sequence: CASVRQGSTEAFF. The CDR3 DNA follows: TGTGCCAGCGTAAGACAGGGGAGCACTGAAGCTTTCTTT.

Only a few counts were recorded for this clonotype. The chain couples TRBV7-8 to TRBJ2-7; no clear D gene. This CDR3 comprises 13 residues. Trimming stripped 2 bases from V and 3 bases from J, with 8 bases between. The germline gives CDR1 SGHVS, CDR2 FQNEAQ. CDR3: CASSLIRNYEQYF. For the CDR3, the DNA is TGTGCCAGCAGCTTAATTAGGAACTACGAGCAGTACTTC.

The J gene is TRBJ2-3, the V gene TRBV24-1; maybe TRBD1 (6 bases). Germline assignment: CDR1 KGHDR and CDR2 SFDVKD. Trimming left V 4 bases short and J 2 bases short, with 15 bases between. This CDR3 has 16 amino acids. CDR3 sequence (DNA): TGTGCCACCAGTGAATCAGGGGTTTCCGACACAGATACGCAGTATTTT. Translated, it gives CATSESGVSDTDTQYF.

This clonotype was detected a few times. The chain recombines TRBV7-9 with TRBJ1-1; no reliable D call. Trimming shortened V by 3 bases and J by 2 bases, and 13 bases separated the two germline ends. The CDR3 length is 15 residues. CDR1 and CDR2 (germline): SEHNR, FQNEAQ (reference sequence). CDR3 protein: CASSFGPHGNTEAFF. CDR3 bases: TGTGCCAGCAGCTTCGGACCCCATGGCAACACTGAAGCTTTCTTT.

Worth noting for this clonotype: A much larger clone differs by one base, so this may be a read error. J is TRBJ2-2 and V is TRBV7-6; perhaps TRBD1 as D (6 bases). The CDR3 sequence is 13 residues long. Germline lookup yields CDR1 SGHVS and CDR2 FNYEAQ. The CDR3: CSSSVTGSGELFF. The DNA for the CDR3 is TGTTCCAGCAGCGTAACAGGGTCCGGGGAGCTGTTTTTT.

The rearrangement links TRBV7-9 to TRBJ2-7, with D possibly TRBD1 on 6 matching bases. Trimming removed 3 bases at V and 1 base at J, with 13 bases between. CDR3 size: 15 residues. Germline assignment: CDR1 SEHNR and CDR2 FQNEAQ (reference sequence). The CDR3 is CASSFQGTASYEQYF. CDR3 sequence (DNA): TGTGCCAGCAGCTTCCAGGGGACGGCGTCCTACGAGCAGTACTTC.

The rearrangement joins TRBV28 to TRBJ1-1; the D is unclear. V was trimmed by 7 bases and J by 4 bases, leaving 10 bases between them. Germline V gene lookup returns CDR1 MDHEN and CDR2 SYDVKM. The CDR3 loop spans 12 amino acids. CDR3 sequence: CASKDLGTEAFF. CDR3 DNA: TGTGCCAGCAAGGATTTGGGCACTGAAGCTTTCTTT.

Only one count was recorded for this clonotype. This chain joins TRBV29-1 and TRBJ2-7; 8 positions match TRBD1. V was pared by 5 bases and J by 1 base, with 4 bases of the junction left unmatched. This CDR3 has 13 amino acids. The V gene's germline CDR1 is SQVTM and CDR2 ANQGSEA. Here the CDR3 DNA reads TGCAGCGTTAGGAGGACAGGGTCCTACGAGCAGTACTTC. Protein product: CSVRRTGSYEQYF.

Comment on this clonotype: The conserved phenylalanine or tryptophan normally closing the CDR3 is absent here, so this likely arose from a read error. The chain links TRBV6-5 to TRBJ1-1; TRBD1 agrees at 10 bases. The length of the CDR3 is 15 residues. The germline CDR1 and CDR2 sequences are MNHEY and SVGAGI. CDR3 nucleotides: TGTGCCAGCAGCTCGGGACAGGGGATTTACACGGAAGCTTTCTTG. It codes for CASSSGQGIYTEAFL.

This chain uses TRBV28 with TRBJ1-1, with 7 bases aligning to TRBD1. The germline V gene has CDR1 MDHEN and CDR2 SYDVKM. The CDR3 sequence is 13 residues long. The V gene end was trimmed by 1 base and the J gene end by 6 bases; junction bases not matched to a gene: 2. CDR3 loop: CASSLSTGAEAFF. The CDR3 DNA reads TGTGCCAGCAGTTTATCCACAGGGGCTGAAGCTTTCTTT.

The CDR3 is CASSKTDSNTGELFF. The CDR3 bases are TGCGCCAGCAGCAAGACCGACTCAAACACCGGGGAGCTGTTTTTT. The chain couples TRBV5-1 to TRBJ2-2; unclear D gene. The CDR3 totals 15 residues. Germline values: CDR1 SGHRS, CDR2 YFSETQ. With 4 bases removed from V and 2 bases from J, the gap between germline ends came to 12 bases.

The sample holds a few counts of this clonotype. The CDR3 bases are TGTGCCAGCAGTTTAGAACAGGGGCAAGGTAGTGAGCAGTTCTTC. Its translation: CASSLEQGQGSEQFF. The rearrangement joins TRBV12-3 or TRBV12-4 to TRBJ2-1, with 7 bases identical to TRBD1. With V trimmed by 1 base and J by 9 bases, 9 bases remained unmatched. The CDR3 consists of 15 residues.

The count of this clonotype is one. The CDR3 end shows no conserved phenylalanine or tryptophan, and so a read error is likely. The rearrangement links TRBV11-3 to TRBJ2-1; D is unresolved. CDR3 length equals 12 residues. The germline V and J ends were trimmed by 1 base and 5 bases, with 3 bases remaining between them. Germline V gene data show CDR1 as SGHNT and CDR2 as YENEEA. Here the CDR3 reads CASSLVDNEQFI. As DNA, the CDR3 is TGTGCCAGCAGCTTAGTGGACAATGAGCAGTTCATC.

The V gene is TRBV6-5, the J gene TRBJ1-1, with no clear D. This CDR3 is built from 15 residues. Germline V gene lookup returns CDR1 MNHEY and CDR2 SVGAGI. Trimming pared 6 bases from V and 0 bases from J, leaving 14 bases between. The CDR3 reads CASRANLNLNTEAFF. CDR3 coding DNA: TGTGCCAGCAGGGCGAATTTGAATCTGAACACTGAAGCTTTCTTT.